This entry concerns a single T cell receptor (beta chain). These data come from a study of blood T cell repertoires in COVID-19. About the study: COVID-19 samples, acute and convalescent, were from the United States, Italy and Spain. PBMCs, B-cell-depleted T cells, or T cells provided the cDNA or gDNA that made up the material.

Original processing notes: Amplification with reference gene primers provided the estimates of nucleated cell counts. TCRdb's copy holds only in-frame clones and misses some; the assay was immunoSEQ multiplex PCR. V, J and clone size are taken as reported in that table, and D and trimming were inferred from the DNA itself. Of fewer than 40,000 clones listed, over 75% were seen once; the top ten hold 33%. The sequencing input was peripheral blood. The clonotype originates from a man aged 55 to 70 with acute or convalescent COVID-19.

The CDR3 nucleotides are TGTGCCAGTACCTGGGCGGGAGGAGTCTCAGATACGCAGTATTTT. Its translation: CASTWAGGVSDTQYF. This rearrangement joins TRBV19 to TRBJ2-3, with TRBD2 matching 8 bases. The CDR3 totals 15 residues. V lost 7 bases, J lost 4 bases, and 10 bases stayed unmatched. CDR1 LNHDA and CDR2 SQIVND come from the germline V gene (reference sequence). Full variable domain (missing parts from reference TRBV19 and TRBJ2-3): DGGITQSPKYLFRKEGQNVTLSCEQNLNHDAMYWYRQDPGQGLRLIYYSQIVNDFQKGDIAEGYSVSREKKESFPLTVTSAQKNPTAFYLCASTWAGGVSDTQYFGPGTRLTVL.